What follows are 16 T cell receptor beta chains derived from one specimen sequenced in a study of blood T cell repertoires in COVID-19 (dated by TCRdb to the early 2020s). The method was the immunoSEQ multiplex PCR assay. The table was pulled from immuneACCESS by TCRdb, which kept in-frame rearrangements only. Such tables lose some clones; where checked, under half of the loss comes from unresolved V genes, and the rest has no known cause. This sample holds approximately 270,000 clones; about 80% were observed only once. About 8.9% of the sample is held by the ten biggest clonotypes. The sample was peripheral blood. These receptors originate from a man older than 75 with acute or convalescent COVID-19.

The chain carries TRBV2 and TRBJ2-2; D remains ambiguous. The CDR3 covers 15 residues. Deletions cut 4 bases from V and 6 bases from J, with 15 bases between. Looked up from germline, CDR1 is SNHLY and CDR2 is FYNNEI. Here the CDR3 reads CASSVGTVMAGELFF. In nucleotides, the CDR3 is TGTGCCAGCAGTGTAGGCACAGTAATGGCCGGGGAGCTGTTTTTT.

The chain has TRBV5-5 and TRBJ2-5; TRBD2 matches 14 bases. CDR1 is SGHKS, CDR2 YYEKEE, per germline (reference sequence). CDR3 length: 14 amino acids. V lost 4 bases to trimming and J lost 5 bases; unmatched junction nucleotides: 1. CDR3: CASSRTSGRETQYF. The DNA for the CDR3 is TGTGCCAGCAGCCGGACTAGCGGGAGGGAGACCCAGTACTTC. Full variable domain (remainder filled in from reference TRBV5-5 and TRBJ2-5): DAGVTQSPTHLIKTRGQQVTLRCSPISGHKSVSWYQQVLGQGPQFIFQYYEKEERGRGNFPDRFSARQFPNYSSELNVNALLLGDSALYLCASSRTSGRETQYFGPGTRLLVL.

The V and J genes are TRBV6-5 and TRBJ1-2; TRBD1 agrees at 7 bases. The V gene's germline CDR1 is MNHEY and CDR2 SVGAGI. The CDR3 sequence is 15 residues long. Germline trimming cut 7 bases from V and 5 bases from J; bases unmatched to any gene: 13. The CDR3 region is CASTQLDRAFYGYTF. The CDR3 nucleotides are TGTGCCAGCACCCAACTCGACAGGGCCTTTTATGGCTACACCTTC.

The V gene is TRBV3-1 (or the pseudogene TRBV3-2), the J gene TRBJ1-2; maybe TRBD1 (5 bases). Germline V gene sequence: CDR1 LGHDT, CDR2 YNNKEL (reference sequence). The CDR3 covers 17 residues. Trimming removed 4 bases from V and 1 base from J, with 19 bases in between. DNA of the CDR3: TGTGCCAGCAGCCCCCGTGTAGGGGACTCCCTTAACTATGGCTACACCTTC. This sequence encodes CASSPRVGDSLNYGYTF.

The rearrangement joins TRBV28 to TRBJ2-3, with 8 bases that match TRBD2. V lost 8 bases, J lost 4 bases, and 8 bases stayed unmatched. Germline CDR1 and CDR2: MDHEN and SYDVKM. The length of the CDR3 is 14 residues. As DNA, the CDR3 is TGTGCCAGCGGTGGCTCCGGGGGGGCAGATACGCAGTATTTT. Encoded protein: CASGGSGGADTQYF.

The chain employs TRBV15 and TRBJ2-2; D remains ambiguous. V was trimmed by 4 bases and J by 7 bases, leaving 10 bases between them. Germline CDR1 LNHNV, CDR2 YYDKDF (reference sequence). The CDR3 runs to 13 residues. This chain's CDR3 is CATSKALGGELFF. The CDR3 nucleotides are TGTGCCACCAGCAAAGCGTTAGGCGGGGAGCTGTTTTTT.

V usage is TRBV19 and J usage is TRBJ1-1, with D maybe TRBD1 (5 bases). The germline CDR1 and CDR2 sequences are LNHDA and SQIVND (reference sequence). CDR3 length: 15 amino acids. Deletions cut 0 bases from V and 1 base from J, with 9 bases between. The CDR3 nucleotides are TGTGCCAGTAGTATAGATCACAGGTGGAACACTGAAGCTTTCTTT. Its protein is CASSIDHRWNTEAFF.

V and J are TRBV5-4 and TRBJ2-7, with D possibly matching TRBD1 (6 bases). CDR1 is SGHNT, CDR2 YYREEE, per germline (reference sequence). This CDR3 region has 13 residues. V was clipped by 3 bases and J by 2 bases, with 9 bases between them. Here the CDR3 reads CASSSGATYEQYF. CDR3 DNA sequence: TGTGCCAGCAGCTCAGGGGCGACCTACGAGCAGTACTTC.

This clone has more than one count but fewer than ten. One end of the junction does not line up with germline, which may come from a read error. The chain couples TRBV7-9 to TRBJ1-3; D is ambiguous. Germline CDR1 and CDR2: SEHNR and FQNEAQ (reference sequence). This CDR3 is built from 15 residues. CDR3 protein: CASTLREGSGNTIYF. DNA for the CDR3: TGTGCCAGCACCTTAAGAGAGGGCTCTGGAAACACCATATATTTT. The full variable domain, in which reference TRBV7-9 and TRBJ1-3 provide the parts outside the CDR3, is DTGVSQNPRHKITKRGQNVTFRCDPISEHNRLYWYRQTLGQGPEFLTYFQNEAQLEKSRLLSDRFSAERPKGSFSTLEIQRTEQGDSAMYLCASTLREGSGNTIYFGEGSWLTVV.

The chain joins TRBV19 to TRBJ2-2; no reliable D call. The CDR3 is 13 amino acids. The germline V and J ends were trimmed by 9 bases and 4 bases, with 12 bases remaining between them. The germline V gene has CDR1 LNHDA and CDR2 SQIVND (reference sequence). Written as DNA, the CDR3 is TGTGCCAGGAGTGACCCAGGCACCGGGGAGCTGTTTTTT. Translated: CARSDPGTGELFF.

This clone has just a few counts. The chain carries TRBV14 and TRBJ1-2; D is ambiguous. Trimming left V 2 bases short and J 5 bases short, with 6 bases between. The CDR3 extends over 12 amino acids. Germline V gene lookup returns CDR1 SGHDN and CDR2 FVKESK. CDR3 amino acids: CASSQLAYGYTF. CDR3 coding DNA: TGTGCCAGCAGCCAACTGGCTTATGGCTACACCTTC.

This clone was detected a few times. V and J are TRBV9 and TRBJ1-6, with unresolved D. This CDR3 region has 13 residues. Per the germline V gene, CDR1 is SGDLS and CDR2 is YYNGEE. V was clipped by 0 bases and J by 6 bases, with 4 bases between them. This CDR3 reads CASSVALNSPLHF. The DNA for the CDR3 is TGTGCCAGCAGCGTAGCCCTTAATTCACCCCTCCACTTT.

The rearrangement uses TRBV7-8 and TRBJ1-2; tentatively, D is TRBD1 (6 bases). This CDR3 has 15 residues. V lost 4 bases to trimming and J lost 4 bases, with 16 bases between them. CDR1 SGHVS and CDR2 FQNEAQ come from the germline V gene. The CDR3 here is CASSWWAGDGYGYTF. The CDR3 DNA follows: TGTGCCAGCAGCTGGTGGGCAGGGGATGGCTATGGCTACACCTTC.

The chain links TRBV9 to TRBJ2-1, with 9 bases aligning to TRBD2. The CDR3 totals 14 residues. Looked up from germline, CDR1 is SGDLS and CDR2 is YYNGEE. The V and J ends lost 4 bases and 8 bases, in that order; junction bases with no gene match: 7. CDR3 nucleotide sequence: TGTGCCAGCAGCCACGGGGGCGGGAGGGATGAGCAGTTCTTC. This encodes CASSHGGGRDEQFF.

Many counts were recorded for this clone. CDR3 in amino acids: CASSQDGFSGQRGYTF. CDR3 DNA sequence: TGTGCCAGCAGCCAAGATGGGTTTTCGGGACAGAGGGGCTACACCTTC. The chain links TRBV3-1 (or the pseudogene TRBV3-2) to TRBJ1-2; TRBD1 matches at 7 bases. This CDR3 spans 16 amino acids. CDR1 and CDR2 (germline): LGHDT, YNNKEL (reference sequence). J gave up 8 bases and V 0 bases, and 12 bases lay outside the gene matches.

The rearrangement joins TRBV11-2 to TRBJ1-6; no reliable D call. The germline CDR1 and CDR2 sequences are SGHAT and FQNNGV. Trimming stripped 0 bases from V and 8 bases from J, with 8 bases between. The CDR3 extends over 14 amino acids. The CDR3 loop reads CASSLDQRYSPLHF. For the CDR3, the DNA is TGTGCCAGCAGCTTAGATCAACGGTATTCACCCCTCCACTTT.